The 15 T cell receptor beta chains reported below all come from one sample, sequenced in a study of cytomegalovirus exposure and HLA in healthy donors (dated by TCRdb to 2017 to 2019). Library creation used the immunoSEQ multiplex PCR assay. TCRdb carries this immuneACCESS record with in-frame sequences only. Its versions omit some clonotypes, under half of them owing to an unresolved V gene in the studies checked, with the rest unexplained. Within this sample are some 350,000 clones, with about 90% of them counted one time only. Roughly 1.2% of the sample comes from the top ten. What was sequenced was PBMCs. Receptor source: a woman in her twenties or thirties in good health and CMV-seropositive.

Here the CDR3 reads CASSNGQGNQPQHF. The CDR3 region has the DNA TGTGCCAGCAGCAATGGACAGGGCAATCAGCCCCAGCATTTT. The chain recombines TRBV7-2 with TRBJ1-5; 7 nucleotides line up with TRBD1. The germline CDR1 and CDR2 sequences are SGHTA and FQGNSA. Trimming removed 5 bases from V and 2 bases from J; junction bases left unmatched: 3. The CDR3 extends over 14 amino acids.

This chain joins TRBV27 and TRBJ1-5, with D unclear. V was cut by 5 bases and J by 2 bases, with 19 bases left in between. CDR1 and CDR2 from the germline V gene are MNHEY and SMNVEV (reference sequence). The CDR3 is made up of 17 amino acids. CDR3 in amino acids: CASSPAPVAAGNQPQHF. In DNA, the CDR3 is TGTGCCAGCAGTCCTGCGCCGGTTGCGGCTGGCAATCAGCCCCAGCATTTT.

In this sample, this clone turned up many times. The genes are TRBV27 and TRBJ1-5; TRBD1 is a possible D gene (5 bases). The ends were cut back, 6 bases at V and 3 bases at J, with 12 bases in the middle. Germline CDR1 is MNHEY and CDR2 is SMNVEV (reference sequence). The CDR3 has 14 amino acids. The CDR3, as DNA: TGTGCCAGCAGAACCGCAGGGATCAATCAGCCCCAGCATTTT. It yields the protein CASRTAGINQPQHF.

This clone was counted only a few times. The rearrangement uses TRBV11-2 and TRBJ1-1; D may be TRBD1 (5 bases). This CDR3 is built from 12 residues. Looked up from germline, CDR1 is SGHAT and CDR2 is FQNNGV. Deletions cut 4 bases from V and 5 bases from J, with 8 bases between. CDR3 coding DNA: TGTGCCAGCAGCTGGGGGGGGACTGAAGCTTTCTTT. It specifies CASSWGGTEAFF. The complete variable domain, with remaining parts taken from reference TRBV11-2 and TRBJ1-1, reads EAGVAQSPRYKIIEKRQSVAFWCNPISGHATLYWYQQILGQGPKLLIQFQNNGVVDDSQLPKDRFSAERLKGVDSTLKIQPAKLEDSAVYLCASSWGGTEAFFGQGTRLTVV.

The chain is built from TRBV28 and TRBJ2-7; D remains ambiguous. Looked up from germline, CDR1 is MDHEN and CDR2 is SYDVKM. The CDR3 sequence is 14 residues long. Trimming removed 9 bases at V and 2 bases at J, with 17 bases between. CDR3 DNA: TGTGCCAGTCAGTCTCAGGTTAACCCCTACGAGCAGTACTTC. Translating gives CASQSQVNPYEQYF.

This rearrangement joins TRBV9 to TRBJ2-7; D is undetermined. Trimming stripped 4 bases from V and 2 bases from J, with 19 bases between. The CDR3 sequence is 16 residues long. CDR1 and CDR2 (germline): SGDLS, YYNGEE. The CDR3 DNA reads TGTGCCAGCAGCTTCCCCCCCCGAGCGTCCGCCTACGAGCAGTACTTC. Translated, it gives CASSFPPRASAYEQYF.

This clone was recorded only once. The chain uses TRBV6-1 and TRBJ2-1; D is possibly TRBD1 (5 bases). This CDR3 contains 13 residues. The germline gives CDR1 MNHNS, CDR2 SASEGT. With 8 bases removed from V and 7 bases from J, the gap between germline ends came to 15 bases. Here the CDR3 DNA reads TGTGCCAGCGATCGGTCGGCAGGGAATGAGCAGTTCTTC. Translating gives CASDRSAGNEQFF.

The rearrangement links TRBV5-4 to TRBJ1-2; D gene unclear. The CDR3 has 15 amino acids. Per the germline V gene, CDR1 is SGHNT and CDR2 is YYREEE (reference sequence). Trimming pared 0 bases from V and 8 bases from J, leaving 17 bases between. The DNA for the CDR3 is TGTGCCAGCAGCTTGGTGGCCGCCCAGGTCGGGGGCTACACCTTC. Amino acid sequence: CASSLVAAQVGGYTF.

The V and J genes are TRBV19 and TRBJ2-7; tentative D call: TRBD1 (5 bases). Per the germline V gene, CDR1 is LNHDA and CDR2 is SQIVND (reference sequence). The CDR3 has 14 residues. Trimming left V 3 bases short and J 6 bases short, with 15 bases between. The CDR3 DNA follows: TGTGCCAGTAGTATTATGCAGGGCAAGGGCGAGCAGTACTTC. It encodes CASSIMQGKGEQYF.

The genes are TRBV5-1 and TRBJ2-5; D may be TRBD1 (6 bases). Trimming took 4 bases from V and 3 from J, leaving 16 bases between them. The germline V gene has CDR1 SGHRS and CDR2 YFSETQ. The CDR3 has 15 amino acids. CDR3 coding DNA: TGCGCCAGCAGCCCGCCTGGGGGCTCGGAAGAGACCCAGTACTTC. The encoded protein is CASSPPGGSEETQYF.

This chain uses TRBV5-6 with TRBJ1-1; 7 bases match TRBD1. CDR1 is SGHDT, CDR2 YYEEEE, per germline. The CDR3 is made up of 13 amino acids. V was clipped by 3 bases and J by 6 bases; unmatched bases: 5. DNA of the CDR3: TGTGCCAGCAGCTCCGGGACAGCTCCTGAAGCTTTCTTT. It yields the protein CASSSGTAPEAFF.

The chain is built from TRBV28 and TRBJ1-1; 7 nucleotides align to TRBD1. The ends lost 5 bases at V and 6 bases at J; junction bases unmatched: 3. Per the germline V gene, CDR1 is MDHEN and CDR2 is SYDVKM. The CDR3 contains 12 residues. The chain's CDR3 is CASSLTGAEAFF. DNA for the CDR3: TGTGCCAGCAGTCTTACAGGGGCTGAAGCTTTCTTT.

This chain connects TRBV27 to TRBJ2-1, with 14 bases that match TRBD2. The CDR3 has 17 residues. The ends lost 5 bases at V and 5 bases at J; junction bases unmatched: 8. Per the germline V gene, CDR1 is MNHEY and CDR2 is SMNVEV (reference sequence). The CDR3 DNA reads as TGTGCCAGCAGTCGGACTAGCGGGAGGACAGGGAACAATGAGCAGTTCTTC. Translating gives CASSRTSGRTGNNEQFF.

The J gene is TRBJ1-4, the V gene TRBV6-5, with unresolved D. Germline CDR1 reads MNHEY; CDR2 reads SVGAGI. The CDR3 consists of 16 residues. Trimming stripped 0 bases from V and 7 bases from J, with 15 bases between. The CDR3: CASSYSYGGSFEKLFF. CDR3 nucleotides: TGTGCCAGCAGTTACTCGTATGGAGGATCCTTTGAAAAACTGTTTTTT.

This sequence joins TRBV18 and TRBJ2-7; 10 nucleotides align to TRBD1. Germline CDR1 reads KGHSH; CDR2 reads LQKENI. Trimming cost V 4 bases and J 6 bases; bases outside gene matches: 12. This CDR3 region has 16 residues. The CDR3, as DNA: TGTGCCAGCTCACGCCTCGGAGGGGGGACAGGGGCCGAGCAGTACTTC. Its translation is CASSRLGGGTGAEQYF. The full variable domain, its missing parts supplied by reference TRBV18 and TRBJ2-7, is NAGVMQNPRHLVRRRGQEARLRCSPMKGHSHVYWYRQLPEEGLKFMVYLQKENIIDESGMPKERFSAEFPKEGPSILRIQQVVRGDSAAYFCASSRLGGGTGAEQYFGPGTRLTVT.